Below, 8 T cell receptor beta chains from the same sample are listed, as sequenced in a study of cytomegalovirus exposure and HLA in healthy donors. Method: immunoSEQ multiplex PCR; TCRdb's copy keeps in-frame clones and lacks some. The sample lists fewer than 55,000 clones, roughly 92% occurring once. What was sequenced was PBMCs. The receptors originated from a man aged 18 to 29 in good health and CMV-seronegative.

The chain is built from TRBV5-1 and TRBJ2-7; 9 bases align to TRBD2. Trimming at V came to 9 bases and at J to 7 bases, leaving 14 bases not matched to a gene. The CDR3 extends over 14 amino acids. The germline gives CDR1 SGHRS, CDR2 YFSETQ. For the CDR3, the DNA is TGCGCCACCAGGCCGCGAGCGGGAGGTGGTGAGCAGTACTTC. As protein: CATRPRAGGGEQYF.

This chain's CDR3 is CASSFGSNQPQHF. CDR3 in DNA: TGTGCCAGCAGCTTCGGGAGCAATCAGCCCCAGCATTTT. The V and J genes are TRBV5-5 and TRBJ1-5; D remains unclear. Trimming stripped 2 bases from V and 1 base from J, with 4 bases between. The CDR3 runs to 13 residues. Germline loops: CDR1 SGHKS, CDR2 YYEKEE (reference sequence).

This clone has only a few counts. This chain joins TRBV10-2 and TRBJ2-2, with a tentative D call TRBD2 (5 bases). Germline CDR1 is WSHSY and CDR2 is SAAADI. Trimming stripped 8 bases from V and 4 bases from J, with 14 bases between. This CDR3 is built from 14 residues. CDR3 amino acids: CASGVGVGTGELFF. The CDR3 DNA is TGCGCCAGCGGGGTGGGAGTGGGCACCGGGGAGCTGTTTTTT.

V usage is TRBV4-1 and J usage is TRBJ2-7, with D maybe TRBD2 (7 bases). Germline V gene data show CDR1 as MGHRA and CDR2 as YSYEKL. This CDR3 region has 16 residues. The V end lost 3 bases, the J end lost 3 bases, and 18 bases lay between the germline ends. CDR3 in DNA: TGCGCCAGCAGCCAGCAGGTGGGGGGGCGGTACTACGAGCAGTACTTC. Amino acids: CASSQQVGGRYYEQYF.

J is TRBJ2-1 and V is TRBV30, with TRBD2 matching 11 bases. Germline V gives CDR1 GTSNPN, CDR2 SVGIG (reference sequence). Trimming took 5 bases from V and 2 from J; bases not matched to a gene: 8. This CDR3 region has 16 residues. CDR3 in DNA: TGTGCCTGGTTTCCGGGACTAGCGGACCCCTACAATGAGCAGTTCTTC. Protein sequence: CAWFPGLADPYNEQFF.

The chain uses TRBV5-1 and TRBJ2-5, with D perhaps matching TRBD1 (5 bases). V was trimmed by 4 bases and J by 1 base, leaving 11 bases between them. The CDR3 is made up of 14 amino acids. The germline V gene has CDR1 SGHRS and CDR2 YFSETQ. CDR3 nucleotide sequence: TGCGCCAGCAGCCGAGACAGCTTCCAAGAGACCCAGTACTTC. Protein: CASSRDSFQETQYF.

This rearrangement joins TRBV28 to TRBJ2-1; D is possibly TRBD1 (6 bases). The germline V gene encodes CDR1 MDHEN and CDR2 SYDVKM. CDR3 length: 12 residues. V lost 8 bases, J lost 10 bases, and 15 bases lay in between. The CDR3 DNA is TGTGCCAGCGGAACAGGGTTAGGGGAGCAGTTCTTC. The encoded protein is CASGTGLGEQFF.

The chain joins TRBV11-2 to TRBJ1-4; the D is unclear. Germline lookup yields CDR1 SGHAT and CDR2 FQNNGV. The CDR3 consists of 13 residues. V shed 5 bases and J shed 7 bases, with 11 bases lying between them. In DNA form, the CDR3 reads TGTGCCAGCAGCCGGGGAGGAAGTGAAAAACTGTTTTTT. Residues: CASSRGGSEKLFF.